This TCR beta chain was observed in a study of CXCR3-negative and CXCR3-positive naive CD8 T cells. CD45RO-CCR7+CD27+CD95- expression identified naive CD8+ T cells. A note on this clonotype: Its antigen remains unidentified.

cDNA libraries for TRB were generated by 5' RACE incorporating UMI labels. TCRdb re-called the 5' RACE reads, yielding one record per CDR3 amino acid sequence without DNA. The sample has around 140,000 distinct CDR3 sequences. Study-wide points: Diversity was high in both naive subsets and much lower in memory cells. Relative to CXCR3-negative naive cells, CXCR3-positive naive cells had more hydrophobic TRB CDR3s.

The CDR3 is made up of 13 amino acids. The rearrangement joins TRBV12-3 or TRBV12-4 to TRBJ2-7. The material sequenced was naive CXCR3- CD8+ T cells from blood. Subset in this sample: CD45RO-CCR7+CD27+CD95- naive CD8+ T cells lacking CXCR3 (TNR3-). The receptor was isolated from a human donor in good health. Some clones in this sample may be carry-over from other donors' samples. The CDR3 loop reads CASSFATTYEQYF.